This passage covers 8 T cell receptor beta chains from one sample sequenced in a study of blood T cell repertoires in COVID-19. The data were produced by immunoSEQ multiplex PCR, yet TCRdb's version contains in-frame clones alone and is incomplete. The sample has 150,000 or so clones; about 86% are singletons. Sequenced sample: peripheral blood. Receptors were obtained from a woman aged 70-85 years with COVID-19, enrolled during active disease.

The chain joins TRBV2 to TRBJ2-2; 13 bases fit TRBD2. V was pared by 5 bases and J by 4 bases, with 4 bases of the junction left unmatched. CDR3 length: 16 residues. Per germline, CDR1 SNHLY and CDR2 FYNNEI. The CDR3 protein is CASSPLAGGLTGELFF. The CDR3 DNA reads TGTGCCAGCAGTCCACTAGCGGGGGGGCTCACCGGGGAGCTGTTTTTT.

The J gene is TRBJ1-5, the V gene TRBV23-1, with D perhaps matching TRBD1 (6 bases). TRBV23-1 is sorted into the ORF group, with uncertain function. The CDR3 length is 17 residues. The V gene lost 0 bases and the J gene lost 2 bases, with 14 bases spanning the gap. Here the CDR3 DNA reads TGCGCCAGCAGTCAATCGTCCCCAGGGGACCGCAATCAGCCCCAGCATTTT. Encoded protein: CASSQSSPGDRNQPQHF.

V and J are TRBV9 and TRBJ1-6; TRBD1 might be the D (6 bases). Germline V lookup: CDR1 SGDLS, CDR2 YYNGEE. Between the trimmed V and J ends, which lost 4 bases and 7 bases, there was a span of 15 bases. The CDR3 spans 15 residues. CDR3 sequence (DNA): TGTGCCAGCAGCCATACTCCGGGACACAATTCACCCCTCCACTTT. Amino acid sequence: CASSHTPGHNSPLHF.

V gene TRBV12-5 combines with J gene TRBJ1-6; D remains ambiguous. CDR3 length: 15 residues. V was pared by 7 bases and J by 10 bases, with 20 bases between. Germline CDR1 reads LGHNT; CDR2 reads FRNRAP. The CDR3 reads CASVINDSGDSPLHF. CDR3 DNA sequence: TGTGCTAGTGTTATCAACGATTCAGGTGACTCACCCCTCCACTTT.

The V call is TRBV28, the J call TRBJ1-4; no clear D gene. This CDR3 region has 16 residues. Deletions cut 1 base from V and 5 bases from J, with 14 bases between. Germline values: CDR1 MDHEN, CDR2 SYDVKM. The DNA for the CDR3 is TGTGCCAGCAGTTTATCTTTTCGGAGACCCAATGAAAAACTGTTTTTT. Encoded protein: CASSLSFRRPNEKLFF.

The rearrangement joins TRBV2 to TRBJ1-2, with D possibly matching TRBD1 (6 bases). The CDR3 has 15 residues. In germline, CDR1 is SNHLY, CDR2 FYNNEI. V was trimmed by 4 bases and J by 0 bases, leaving 12 bases between them. The DNA of the CDR3 is TGTGCCAGCAGTGTAGACAGGCTCTCTAACTATGGCTACACCTTC. It translates to CASSVDRLSNYGYTF.

Comment on this clone: The same CDR3 is also encoded by other DNA sequences in this sample. The chain is built from TRBV7-9 and TRBJ1-1; possible D gene TRBD1, 5 bases. The CDR3 has 14 residues. Germline values: CDR1 SEHNR, CDR2 FQNEAQ (reference sequence). V dropped 6 bases and J dropped 0 bases, with 11 bases sitting between them. The CDR3 bases are TGTGCCAGCAGTCCGACAGATATGAACACTGAAGCTTTCTTT. As protein: CASSPTDMNTEAFF.

This clone was seen a single time. This chain connects TRBV5-4 to TRBJ1-6; no clear D. V lost 4 bases and J 0 bases, leaving 14 bases between the germline ends. Per the germline V gene, CDR1 is SGHNT and CDR2 is YYREEE (reference sequence). The length of the CDR3 is 17 residues. As DNA, the CDR3 is TGTGCCAGCAGCCGGGGAGGTTCAAGCTCCTATAATTCACCCCTCCACTTT. Its translation is CASSRGGSSSYNSPLHF. Based on the CDR3 plus reference TRBV5-4 and TRBJ1-6, the full variable domain is ETGVTQSPTHLIKTRGQQVTLRCSSQSGHNTVSWYQQALGQGPQFIFQYYREEENGRGNFPPRFSGLQFPNYSSELNVNALELDDSALYLCASSRGGSSSYNSPLHFGNGTRLTVT.